This T cell receptor beta chain was identified in a study of T cells after posttransplantation cyclophosphamide. Measured with immunoSEQ multiplex PCR; TCRdb has only the in-frame clones, and not every one. This record lists roughly 41,000 clones, none seen once only, and the top ten clones contain 5.5% to 7%. This clone has a count of ten or more. Peripheral blood was collected from the related graft donor on the marrow donation day. The V end was cut by 0 bases, the J end by 5 bases, with 5 bases between. CDR3 length equals 12 residues. The V gene's germline CDR1 is SGHRS and CDR2 YFSETQ. The source of this sequence is a man aged 25-40 years in good health and a related stem cell transplant donor. Source material: PBMCs. The chain employs TRBV5-1 and TRBJ1-2; TRBD1 might be the D (5 bases). The CDR3 DNA sequence: TGCGCCAGCAGCTTGGCAGGGTATGGCTACACCTTC. Translating gives CASSLAGYGYTF. The entire variable domain, with the rest obtained from reference TRBV5-1 and TRBJ1-2, is as follows: KAGVTQTPRYLIKTRGQQVTLSCSPISGHRSVSWYQQTPGQGLQFLFEYFSETQRNKGNFPGRFSGRQFSNSRSEMNVSTLELGDSALYLCASSLAGYGYTFGSGTRLTVV.